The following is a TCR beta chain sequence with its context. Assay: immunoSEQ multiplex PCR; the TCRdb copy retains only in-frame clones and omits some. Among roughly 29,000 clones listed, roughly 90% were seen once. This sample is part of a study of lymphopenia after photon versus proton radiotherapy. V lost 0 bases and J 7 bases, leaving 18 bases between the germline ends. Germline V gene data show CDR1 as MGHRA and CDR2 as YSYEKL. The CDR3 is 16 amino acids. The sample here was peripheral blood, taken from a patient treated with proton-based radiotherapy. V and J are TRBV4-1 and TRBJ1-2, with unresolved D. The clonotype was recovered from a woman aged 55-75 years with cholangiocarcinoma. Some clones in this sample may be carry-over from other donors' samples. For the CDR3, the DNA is TGCGCCAGCAGCCAAGATAGTAACGTACAATCTTCTGGCTACACCTTC. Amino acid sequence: CASSQDSNVQSSGYTF.